This entry is about one T cell receptor (beta chain). The antigen remains undetermined. This specimen comes from a study of cytomegalovirus exposure and HLA in healthy donors. The length of the CDR3 is 16 residues. The germline V gene has CDR1 GTSNPN and CDR2 SVGIG (reference sequence). V lost 8 bases, J lost 2 bases, and 14 bases stayed unmatched. In the PCR, 60 Vbeta and 13 Jbeta primers were used. This table comes from immunoSEQ multiplex PCR, and its TCRdb copy is limited to in-frame clones, with some not included. The sample holds about 150,000 clones; about 84% are singletons and the top ten take roughly 5.5%. Study-wide points: Most of the TCR beta V segments (in an earlier analysis) were productive either about 87% or about 30% of the time.

This TCR came from a woman aged 40-49 years in good health and CMV-seropositive. The sequencing input was PBMCs. This chain uses TRBV30 with TRBJ1-3; 8 nucleotides line up with TRBD1. CDR3 protein: CASGRQGAPAGNTIYF. The CDR3, as DNA: TGTGCCAGCGGGCGTCAGGGGGCGCCGGCTGGAAACACCATATATTTT.